The next 10 T cell receptor beta chains were all read from a single sample in a study of cytomegalovirus exposure and HLA in healthy donors. Only in-frame clones appear in the TCRdb table, and some are missing; sequencing was by immunoSEQ multiplex PCR. The sample yields approximately 62,000 clones, about 91% seen once. Material: PBMCs. Receptors were obtained from a woman aged 18-30 years in good health and CMV-seronegative.

The chain combines TRBV6-1 with TRBJ2-1; 9 positions agree with TRBD2. V was clipped by 4 bases and J by 8 bases; unmatched bases: 9. The CDR3 is 15 residues long. CDR1 is MNHNS, CDR2 SASEGT, per germline. CDR3 in DNA: TGTGCCAGCAGTGGGGTGGCGGGAGGGAGGGATGAGCAGTTCTTC. It encodes CASSGVAGGRDEQFF.

V is TRBV28 and J is TRBJ1-1; no reliable D call. This CDR3 region has 13 residues. V lost 5 bases to trimming and J lost 1 base, with 8 bases between them. Germline CDR1 and CDR2: MDHEN and SYDVKM. CDR3 coding DNA: TGTGCCAGCAGTCCCCCTCGGAACACTGAAGCTTTCTTT. It yields the protein CASSPPRNTEAFF.

The gene calls are TRBV4-1 and TRBJ1-4; 7 bases match TRBD1. The CDR3 has 14 amino acids. CDR1 is MGHRA and CDR2 is YSYEKL in the germline V gene. V lost 0 bases and J lost 6; bases outside the gene matches: 1. Here the CDR3 reads CASSQEGGDEKLFF. The CDR3 DNA reads as TGCGCCAGCAGCCAAGAAGGGGGCGATGAAAAACTGTTTTTT.

The chain carries TRBV19 and TRBJ2-1, with 7 positions matching TRBD1. This CDR3 is 17 amino acids long. CDR1 is LNHDA, CDR2 SQIVND, per germline (reference sequence). J was trimmed by 2 bases and V by 0 bases; bases with no gene match: 7. The CDR3 protein is CASSIDPQGSPYNEQFF. The CDR3 nucleotides are TGTGCCAGTAGTATAGATCCACAGGGGTCCCCCTACAATGAGCAGTTCTTC.

This clone was counted a single time. This chain links TRBV28 with TRBJ1-2, with D perhaps matching TRBD1 (6 bases). CDR3 length: 13 amino acids. Germline-derived CDR1 and CDR2 are MDHEN and SYDVKM. Between the trimmed V and J ends, which lost 6 bases and 7 bases, there was a span of 15 bases. For the CDR3, the DNA is TGTGCCAGCAGCCGAAAGGGGGGGGTTGGCTACACCTTC. Translating it yields CASSRKGGVGYTF.

This chain uses TRBV30 with TRBJ1-3; D might be TRBD1 (5 bases). The V and J ends lost 0 bases and 3 bases respectively, with 12 bases between them. This CDR3 is 15 amino acids long. CDR1 GTSNPN and CDR2 SVGIG come from the germline V gene (reference sequence). CDR3 protein: CAWSVGTGDGNTIYF. CDR3 DNA: TGTGCCTGGAGTGTAGGCACAGGAGATGGAAACACCATATATTTT. Complete variable domain (other parts from reference TRBV30 and TRBJ1-3): SQTIHQWPATLVQPVGSPLSLECTVEGTSNPNLYWYRQAAGRGLQLLFYSVGIGQISSEVPQNLSASRPQDRQFILSSKKLLLSDSGFYLCAWSVGTGDGNTIYFGEGSWLTVV.

The gene calls are TRBV6-6 and TRBJ2-1; 7 nucleotides align to TRBD2. The germline gives CDR1 MNHNY, CDR2 SVGAGI (reference sequence). This CDR3 comprises 15 residues. The trim removed 6 bases at V and 4 bases at J, leaving 9 bases unmatched. The CDR3 DNA reads as TGTGCCAGCAGCCCAGCTAGCGGACAATACAATGAGCAGTTCTTC. Encoded protein: CASSPASGQYNEQFF.

The chain carries TRBV30 and TRBJ1-1, with TRBD1 matching over 10 bases. With 0 bases clipped from V and 4 bases from J, the junction kept 2 bases outside the gene matches. The V gene's germline CDR1 is GTSNPN and CDR2 SVGIG (reference sequence). The CDR3 has 14 amino acids. CDR3 residues: CAWSVGTGVTEAFF. CDR3 DNA sequence: TGTGCCTGGAGTGTAGGGACAGGGGTCACTGAAGCTTTCTTT. The whole variable domain, filled in from reference TRBV30 and TRBJ1-1, reads SQTIHQWPATLVQPVGSPLSLECTVEGTSNPNLYWYRQAAGRGLQLLFYSVGIGQISSEVPQNLSASRPQDRQFILSSKKLLLSDSGFYLCAWSVGTGVTEAFFGQGTRLTVV.

The V call is TRBV28, the J call TRBJ1-3, with D maybe TRBD1 (5 bases). CDR3 length: 14 residues. Trimming left V 2 bases short and J 4 bases short, with 9 bases between. Per germline, CDR1 MDHEN and CDR2 SYDVKM. The chain's CDR3 is CASSLPGHGNTIYF. In DNA form, the CDR3 reads TGTGCCAGCAGTTTACCAGGGCACGGAAACACCATATATTTT.

There are a few counts of this clone. The J gene is TRBJ1-2, the V gene TRBV6-5, with 7 bases lining up with TRBD1. Germline-derived CDR1 and CDR2 are MNHEY and SVGAGI. The CDR3 spans 15 residues. V lost 2 bases to trimming and J lost 8 bases; unmatched junction nucleotides: 11. CDR3 coding DNA: TGTGCCAGCAGTTACGACAGGGCTGGATTGGGGGGCTACACCTTC. Translation gives CASSYDRAGLGGYTF.